Below, 8 T cell receptor beta chains from the same sample are listed, as sequenced in a study of cytomegalovirus exposure and HLA in healthy donors. PCR primers comprised 60 Vbeta and 13 Jbeta primers. Clones were sequenced by immunoSEQ multiplex PCR, and TCRdb holds only the in-frame ones, with some missing. The sample has under 130,000 clones; 75% are singletons. The sequencing input was PBMCs. These receptors all come from a man aged 35 to 55 in good health and CMV-seronegative.

The V and J genes are TRBV5-1 and TRBJ1-2, with D tentatively TRBD1 (5 bases). Trimming stripped 0 bases from V and 4 bases from J, with 10 bases between. Germline V gene lookup returns CDR1 SGHRS and CDR2 YFSETQ. CDR3 size: 14 residues. CDR3 loop: CASSLVAGSYGYTF. In DNA, the CDR3 is TGCGCCAGCAGCTTGGTTGCAGGGTCCTATGGCTACACCTTC.

The chain couples TRBV18 to TRBJ1-6; 7 nucleotides align to TRBD1. Germline lookup yields CDR1 KGHSH and CDR2 LQKENI. The junction had 5 bases not matched to a gene; V was cut back by 3 bases and J by 9 bases. This CDR3 contains 14 residues. The CDR3, as DNA: TGTGCCAGCTCACCTACAGGGGAACGTTCACCCCTCCACTTT. Protein sequence: CASSPTGERSPLHF.

The chain uses TRBV2 and TRBJ1-1; weak D call: TRBD1 (5 bases). V was clipped by 6 bases and J by 1 base, with 12 bases between them. CDR3 length: 14 residues. The germline gives CDR1 SNHLY, CDR2 FYNNEI. The DNA for the CDR3 is TGTGCCAGCAGGGGGGGACGGAGGAACACTGAAGCTTTCTTT. It specifies CASRGGRRNTEAFF.

This clone turned up a few times. The chain employs TRBV2 and TRBJ1-2; D is unresolved. V lost 6 bases and J lost 0, with 8 bases in between. The length of the CDR3 is 13 residues. CDR1 and CDR2 (germline): SNHLY, FYNNEI. In nucleotides, the CDR3 is TGTGCCAGCAGAATACCAGCTAACTATGGCTACACCTTC. Translation: CASRIPANYGYTF.

The chain carries TRBV7-9 and TRBJ1-1; D is unresolved. CDR3 length: 13 residues. Trimming took off 5 bases at V and 6 bases at J, with 13 bases between the two ends. Germline V gene data show CDR1 as SEHNR and CDR2 as FQNEAQ (reference sequence). The CDR3 region is CASSLPGSSEAFF. The CDR3 nucleotides read TGTGCCAGCAGCCTACCCGGGTCCTCTGAAGCTTTCTTT.

The chain employs TRBV18 and TRBJ2-3, with D possibly matching TRBD2 (6 bases). Trimming removed 1 base at V and 0 bases at J, with 8 bases between. The CDR3 length is 15 residues. Germline CDR1 KGHSH, CDR2 LQKENI. The CDR3 nucleotides read TGTGCCAGCTCACCACGACTAGGAAGCACAGATACGCAGTATTTT. Residues: CASSPRLGSTDTQYF.

The chain links TRBV7-9 to TRBJ1-2; TRBD1 might be the D (6 bases). This CDR3 is 11 amino acids long. V lost 7 bases, J lost 6 bases, and 9 bases lay in between. Germline CDR1 SEHNR, CDR2 FQNEAQ (reference sequence). The CDR3 region has the DNA TGTGCCAGCACCCCAGGGGATGGCTACACCTTC. Protein product: CASTPGDGYTF.

The sample holds one count of this clone. The chain links TRBV12-5 to TRBJ1-4, with D perhaps TRBD1 (5 bases). V shed 4 bases and J shed 4 bases, with 16 bases lying between them. The V gene's germline CDR1 is LGHNT and CDR2 FRNRAP. This CDR3 spans 16 amino acids. The CDR3 spells CASGSGWGVRNEKLFF. The CDR3 DNA follows: TGTGCTAGTGGTTCAGGGTGGGGGGTCCGTAATGAAAAACTGTTTTTT. Filled out from reference TRBV12-5 and TRBJ1-4, the complete variable domain reads DARVTQTPRHKVTEMGQEVTMRCQPILGHNTVFWYRQTMMQGLELLAYFRNRAPLDDSGMPKDRFSAEMPDATLATLKIQPSEPRDSAVYFCASGSGWGVRNEKLFFGSGTQLSVL.